The table lists the clone carrying this T cell receptor beta chain with a count of one. Original analysis: Reference gene primers were amplified, and this amplification served to estimate nucleated cell counts. The repertoire was sequenced with immunoSEQ multiplex PCR; TCRdb's copy has only in-frame clones and lacks some. The D gene and trimming were derived from the DNA, and the V and J assignments and clone size from that table. The sample holds roughly 78,000 clones, approximately 87% seen once. These data come from a study of blood T cell repertoires in COVID-19. The receptor's source is a woman older than 75 with acute or convalescent COVID-19. The sample taken for sequencing was peripheral blood.

DNA of the CDR3: TGTGCCAGCATGACGTCGCGGGGCTCCTACAATGAGCAGTTCTTC. Amino acid sequence: CASMTSRGSYNEQFF. V usage is TRBV21-1 and J usage is TRBJ2-1; the table assigns TRBD2, which was not confirmed against the DNA. TRBV21-1 is given as a pseudogene. The CDR3 spans 15 residues.